This T cell receptor (beta chain) was profiled in a study of shared clonotypes between healthy human individuals. Sequencing was performed with immunoSEQ multiplex PCR; in TCRdb, only in-frame clones are kept and a portion is missing. The sample lists millions of clones, over 85% occurring once. Concerning this clone itself: The same CDR3 is also encoded by other DNA sequences in this sample.

The CDR3 totals 14 residues. V was clipped by 2 bases and J by 5 bases, with 11 bases between them. Germline lookup yields CDR1 SGDLS and CDR2 YYNGEE. The clonotype was recovered from a man aged 18 to 29 in good health. The source material was naive CD4+ T cells sorted from blood. Indicated subset: CD45RA+ positively selected. V is TRBV9 and J is TRBJ2-1; a possible D gene is TRBD2 (6 bases). CDR3 sequence reads: CASSVSGSNNEQFF. The CDR3 DNA follows: TGTGCCAGCAGCGTCAGCGGGTCAAACAATGAGCAGTTCTTC.